What follows describes a single T cell receptor beta chain. Antigen specificity is unknown. This entry is derived from a study of OX40 agonist ivuxolimab in advanced cancers. Overall study context: An agonistic anti-OX40 (CD134) antibody, ivuxolimab, was used to treat the patients. Patients enrolled in dose escalation were diagnosed with hepatocellular carcinoma, melanoma, renal cell or head and neck cancer.

TCRdb's table, derived via immunoSEQ multiplex PCR, lists solely in-frame clones and lacks some. The sample records more than 70,000 clones, roughly 93% being singletons. Germline-derived CDR1 and CDR2 are SGHAT and FQNNGV. The CDR3 has 15 amino acids. V shed 0 bases and J shed 1 base, with 9 bases lying between them. Notes on the study in general: Clonal expansion among partial responders at 0.1-3.0 mg/kg ranked near the lowest.

The TCR originated in an adult with an advanced solid tumor such as melanoma, head and neck, liver or kidney cancer. The source was CD4+ or CD8+ T cells sorted from blood, collected in a trial of the OX40 agonist ivuxolimab. The V and J genes are TRBV11-2 and TRBJ1-2; no reliable D call. The CDR3 reads CASSLDLGVNYGYTF. The CDR3 nucleotides read TGTGCCAGCAGCTTAGATCTTGGCGTTAACTATGGCTACACCTTC.